Each of the 21 T cell receptor beta chains below was sequenced from the same sample in a study of beta chain features in type 1 diabetes. Study conclusions and caveats: Type 1 diabetes patients had moderately but significantly shorter TCRB CDR3s in all four CD4+ subsets.

Expressed TCRB transcripts got sequenced, as all isolated RNA was reverse transcribed. Here immunoSEQ multiplex PCR was the method, and the copy in TCRdb shows in-frame clones only, minus some. The data hold around 170,000 clones, with approximately 8.8% observed a single time. The antigens of these receptors remain unknown. Input material: central memory CD4+ T cells from blood. These receptors were collected from a woman aged 30 to 39 with type 1 diabetes.

This sequence joins TRBV29-1 and TRBJ2-1; 12 bases match TRBD2. Germline V gene data show CDR1 as SQVTM and CDR2 as ANQGSEA. The CDR3 is 14 residues long. The J segment lost 6 bases and the V segment lost 7 bases, leaving 7 bases of the junction unmatched. The CDR3 DNA reads TGCAGCGCCCGACCGACTAGCGGGGGCAATGAGCAGTTCTTC. Its translation is CSARPTSGGNEQFF.

The chain carries TRBV5-4 and TRBJ2-7; the D gene is possibly TRBD1 (5 bases). Germline values: CDR1 SGHNT, CDR2 YYREEE (reference sequence). V was clipped by 0 bases and J by 3 bases, with 7 bases between them. The CDR3 runs to 13 residues. CDR3 residues: CASSLAGNYEQYF. The CDR3 nucleotides read TGTGCCAGCAGCTTGGCAGGGAACTACGAGCAGTACTTC.

The chain has TRBV23-1 and TRBJ2-7; 9 nucleotides align to TRBD1. TRBV23-1 qualifies as an ORF whose function is uncertain. The CDR3 has 17 residues. V was clipped by 2 bases and J by 3 bases; unmatched bases: 11. The CDR3 loop reads CASSQPTGTGLGYEQYF. The DNA for the CDR3 is TGCGCCAGCAGTCAACCAACTGGGACAGGGTTGGGCTACGAGCAGTACTTC.

For the CDR3, the DNA is TGTGCCAGCAGCTTCCTAGCTACCAGCTCCTACAATGAGCAGTTCTTC. Its translation is CASSFLATSSYNEQFF. The chain joins TRBV11-3 to TRBJ2-1; tentatively, D is TRBD2 (5 bases). This CDR3 comprises 16 residues. V lost 3 bases and J lost 0, with 12 bases in between. Germline assignment: CDR1 SGHNT and CDR2 YENEEA.

In this sample, this clone turned up a few times. The rearrangement links TRBV11-2 to TRBJ2-3, with TRBD2 identical over 13 bases. After removal of 5 bases from V and 4 bases from J, the junction contained 6 bases not matched to a gene. This CDR3 contains 16 residues. CDR1 and CDR2 (germline): SGHAT, FQNNGV. CDR3: CASSPDGLAGADTQYF. The DNA of the CDR3 is TGTGCCAGCAGCCCTGACGGACTAGCGGGGGCAGATACGCAGTATTTT.

This clone was counted a few times. The chain employs TRBV6-1 and TRBJ2-1; possible D gene TRBD1, 5 bases. The CDR3 covers 13 residues. Per germline, CDR1 MNHNS and CDR2 SASEGT. The V end was cut by 6 bases, the J end by 6 bases, with 12 bases between. For the CDR3, the DNA is TGTGCCAGCAGAGAAACGCAGGGCAATGAGCAGTTCTTC. Its protein product is CASRETQGNEQFF.

This clone was found a few times. The J gene is TRBJ1-2, the V gene TRBV30, with a tentative D call TRBD1 (6 bases). The CDR3 runs to 12 residues. Trimming shortened V by 4 bases and J by 8 bases, and 14 bases separated the two germline ends. Germline CDR1 GTSNPN, CDR2 SVGIG (reference sequence). In DNA form, the CDR3 reads TGTGCCTGGACCGATGGGACACGAGGCTACACCTTC. Translating it yields CAWTDGTRGYTF.

This clone was counted a few times. The CDR3: CASRTDSFGELFF. DNA for the CDR3: TGTGCCAGCAGAACGGACAGTTTCGGGGAGCTGTTTTTT. V and J are TRBV2 and TRBJ2-2; tentative D call: TRBD1 (6 bases). V lost 6 bases and J 7 bases, leaving 12 bases between the germline ends. Germline CDR1 is SNHLY and CDR2 is FYNNEI. The CDR3 spans 13 residues.

This clone has a handful of counts. The germline gene is not matched at one end of the junction; a read error may be the cause. The chain uses TRBV4-1 and TRBJ2-1; TRBD1 or TRBD2 may be the D gene (7 bases each). The length of the CDR3 is 15 residues. Germline V CDR1 and CDR2: MGHRA, YSYEKL. DNA for the CDR3: TGTGCCAGCAGCCAGGGGGGGAGGGCTAACAATGAGCAGTTCTTC. It yields the protein CASSQGGRANNEQFF.

This chain connects TRBV11-2 to TRBJ2-2; 7 bases map to TRBD2. The CDR3 is 16 residues long. Losses at the gene ends were 3 bases for V and 4 bases for J; bases not matched to a gene: 8. The germline V gene encodes CDR1 SGHAT and CDR2 FQNNGV. Here the CDR3 reads CASSFFGGSGTGELFF. The CDR3 bases are TGTGCCAGCAGCTTTTTCGGCGGGAGTGGCACCGGGGAGCTGTTTTTT.

J is TRBJ2-5 and V is TRBV9; 7 nucleotides agree with TRBD1. Trimming removed 4 bases from V and 0 bases from J; junction bases left unmatched: 3. This CDR3 is built from 14 residues. Germline V gene data show CDR1 as SGDLS and CDR2 as YYNGEE. The CDR3 coding sequence is TGTGCCAGCAGCAAACAGGGGTACCAAGAGACCCAGTACTTC. Translation: CASSKQGYQETQYF.

The chain combines TRBV11-2 with TRBJ2-3, with 11 bases aligning to TRBD1. This CDR3 is built from 18 residues. In germline, CDR1 is SGHAT, CDR2 FQNNGV. V lost 2 bases, J lost 4 bases, and 11 bases stayed unmatched. CDR3 nucleotides: TGTGCCAGCAGCTTAAGGTTGTGGACAGGGGGCGCGTCAGATACGCAGTATTTT. Protein product: CASSLRLWTGGASDTQYF.

The chain's CDR3 is CASSAGKGSNYEQYF. For the CDR3, the DNA is TGTGCCAGCAGTGCTGGGAAGGGGTCCAACTACGAGCAGTACTTC. This rearrangement joins TRBV6-1 to TRBJ2-7, with D possibly matching TRBD1 (5 bases). V was trimmed by 4 bases and J by 3 bases, leaving 16 bases between them. CDR3 length equals 15 residues. Germline CDR1 reads MNHNS; CDR2 reads SASEGT.

This clone has more than one count but fewer than ten. The chain couples TRBV4-1 to TRBJ2-7; 7 positions match TRBD1. Germline CDR1 and CDR2: MGHRA and YSYEKL. Trimming at V came to 4 bases and at J to 5 bases, leaving 5 bases not matched to a gene. The CDR3 contains 13 residues. The CDR3 region has the DNA TGCGCCAGCAGCCTTGGACAGGCCGACGAGCAGTACTTC. It yields the protein CASSLGQADEQYF.

The chain employs TRBV7-9 and TRBJ2-3, with 8 bases aligning to TRBD2. V trimming: 5 bases; J trimming: 5 bases; junction bases outside the gene matches: 9. Per germline, CDR1 SEHNR and CDR2 FQNEAQ (reference sequence). This CDR3 spans 15 amino acids. CDR3 bases: TGTGCCAGCAGCCGACTAGCGAACTGGGGAGATACGCAGTATTTT. Amino acids: CASSRLANWGDTQYF.

This clone was counted only a few times. In DNA, the CDR3 is TGTGCCAGCACCAAGACGGGACTAGGGTCAGATACGCAGTATTTT. Translated, it gives CASTKTGLGSDTQYF. The chain recombines TRBV7-3 with TRBJ2-3, with TRBD2 identical over 8 bases. Germline V gives CDR1 SGHTA, CDR2 FQGTGA. The CDR3 sequence is 15 residues long. After removal of 7 bases from V and 4 bases from J, the junction contained 10 bases not matched to a gene.

This clone came up a few times. The CDR3 protein is CASSSPQGAYEQYF. The CDR3 DNA sequence: TGTGCCAGCAGTTCCCCCCAGGGGGCTTACGAGCAGTACTTC. The rearrangement links TRBV6-5 to TRBJ2-7, with 8 bases that match TRBD1. Unmatched junction bases numbered 6, after V lost 4 bases and J lost 4 bases. Germline V gives CDR1 MNHEY, CDR2 SVGAGI. The length of the CDR3 is 14 residues.

In this sample, this clone turned up a few times. V usage is TRBV4-1 and J usage is TRBJ1-1, with D uncertain. CDR3 length: 15 amino acids. Trimming left V 4 bases short and J 1 base short, with 13 bases between. Germline CDR1 MGHRA, CDR2 YSYEKL. The CDR3 DNA follows: TGCGCCAGCAGCCGGCGGGAGGCGGGGAACACTGAAGCTTTCTTT. Translation gives CASSRREAGNTEAFF.

This clone was seen only a few times. The V gene is TRBV18, the J gene TRBJ1-5; 7 nucleotides line up with TRBD1. The V gene end was trimmed by 4 bases and the J gene end by 5 bases; junction bases not matched to a gene: 5. There are 14 residues in the CDR3. Germline lookup yields CDR1 KGHSH and CDR2 LQKENI. In DNA, the CDR3 is TGTGCCAGCTCACGGGACAGAACCTATCAGCCCCAGCATTTT. Encoded protein: CASSRDRTYQPQHF. The entire variable domain, with the rest obtained from reference TRBV18 and TRBJ1-5, is as follows: NAGVMQNPRHLVRRRGQEARLRCSPMKGHSHVYWYRQLPEEGLKFMVYLQKENIIDESGMPKERFSAEFPKEGPSILRIQQVVRGDSAAYFCASSRDRTYQPQHFGDGTRLSIL.

This clone was picked up a small number of times. The CDR3 loop is CASSIQGAQYF. The CDR3 DNA reads as TGTGCCAGCAGTATTCAGGGTGCGCAGTACTTC. The V and J genes are TRBV2 and TRBJ2-7; perhaps TRBD1 as D (5 bases). The CDR3 covers 11 residues. Trimming left V 5 bases short and J 9 bases short, with 11 bases between. Germline V lookup: CDR1 SNHLY, CDR2 FYNNEI.

The rearrangement joins TRBV19 to TRBJ2-7; 7 bases agree with TRBD2. The CDR3 length is 15 residues. Trimming removed 4 bases from V and 2 bases from J; junction bases left unmatched: 8. In germline, CDR1 is LNHDA, CDR2 SQIVND (reference sequence). The CDR3: CASSTSGRPTYEQYF. The CDR3 nucleotides read TGTGCCAGTAGTACCTCCGGGAGGCCCACCTACGAGCAGTACTTC.